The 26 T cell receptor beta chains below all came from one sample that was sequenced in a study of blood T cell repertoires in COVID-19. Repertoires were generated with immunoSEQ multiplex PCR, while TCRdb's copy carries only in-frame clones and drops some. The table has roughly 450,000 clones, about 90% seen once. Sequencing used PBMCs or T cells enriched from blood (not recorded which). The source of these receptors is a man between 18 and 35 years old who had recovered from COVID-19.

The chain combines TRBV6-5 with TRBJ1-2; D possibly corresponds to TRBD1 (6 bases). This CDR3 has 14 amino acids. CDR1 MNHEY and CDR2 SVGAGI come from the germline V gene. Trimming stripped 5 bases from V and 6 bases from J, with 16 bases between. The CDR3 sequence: CASSRTAGVDGYTF. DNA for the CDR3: TGTGCCAGCAGTCGGACTGCAGGGGTGGATGGCTACACCTTC.

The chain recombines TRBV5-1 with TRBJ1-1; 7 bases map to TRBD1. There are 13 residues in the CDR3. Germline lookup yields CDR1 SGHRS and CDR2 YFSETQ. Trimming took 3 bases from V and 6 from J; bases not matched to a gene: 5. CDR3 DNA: TGCGCCAGCAGCTCGACAGGGTTCGCTGAAGCTTTCTTT. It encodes CASSSTGFAEAFF.

CDR3 DNA sequence: TGTGCCAGCAGCCACCCTTTCACACAGCGGTATCAATCCTACGAGCAGTACTTC. Protein sequence: CASSHPFTQRYQSYEQYF. The chain links TRBV4-2 to TRBJ2-7; a weak D match, TRBD2 (5 bases). Per the germline V gene, CDR1 is LGHNA and CDR2 is YNFKEQ. V gave up 3 bases and J gave up 1 base, with 22 bases separating them. This CDR3 has 18 amino acids.

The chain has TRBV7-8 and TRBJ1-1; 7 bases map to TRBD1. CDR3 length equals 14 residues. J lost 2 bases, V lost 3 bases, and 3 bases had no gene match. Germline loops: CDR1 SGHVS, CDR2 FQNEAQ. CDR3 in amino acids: CASSLGQTNTEAFF. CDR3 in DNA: TGTGCCAGCAGCTTGGGACAGACTAACACTGAAGCTTTCTTT.

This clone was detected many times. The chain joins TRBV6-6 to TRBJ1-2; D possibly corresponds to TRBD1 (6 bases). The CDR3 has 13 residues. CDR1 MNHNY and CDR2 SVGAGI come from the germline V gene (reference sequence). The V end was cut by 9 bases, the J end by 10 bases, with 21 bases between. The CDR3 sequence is CASTGQYEPHYTF. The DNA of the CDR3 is TGTGCCAGTACCGGACAGTACGAACCCCACTACACCTTC.

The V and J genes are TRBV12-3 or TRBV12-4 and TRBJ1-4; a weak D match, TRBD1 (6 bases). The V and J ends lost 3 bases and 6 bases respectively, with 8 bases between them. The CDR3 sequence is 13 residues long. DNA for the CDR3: TGTGCCAGCAGTTTTTGGACAGATGAAAAACTGTTTTTT. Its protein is CASSFWTDEKLFF.

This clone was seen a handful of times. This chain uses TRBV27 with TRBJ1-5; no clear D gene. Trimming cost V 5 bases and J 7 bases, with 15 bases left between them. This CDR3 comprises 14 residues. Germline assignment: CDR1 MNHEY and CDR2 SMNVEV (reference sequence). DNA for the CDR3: TGTGCCAGCAGTCCCGGTCAGCGAGGGCAGCCCCAGCATTTT. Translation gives CASSPGQRGQPQHF.

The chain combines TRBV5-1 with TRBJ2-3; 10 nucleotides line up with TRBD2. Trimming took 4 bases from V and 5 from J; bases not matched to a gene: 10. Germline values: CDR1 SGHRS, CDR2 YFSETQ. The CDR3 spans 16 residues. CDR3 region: CASSPRAGGDGDTQYF. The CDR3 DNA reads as TGCGCCAGCAGCCCCCGAGCGGGGGGGGATGGAGATACGCAGTATTTT.

CDR3 amino acids: CASRAGWNQPQHF. As DNA, the CDR3 is TGCGCCAGCAGGGCAGGGTGGAATCAGCCCCAGCATTTT. V usage is TRBV5-1 and J usage is TRBJ1-5, with D maybe TRBD1 (5 bases). The germline V gene has CDR1 SGHRS and CDR2 YFSETQ. V lost 5 bases, J lost 4 bases, and 10 bases lay in between. The CDR3 is 13 amino acids.

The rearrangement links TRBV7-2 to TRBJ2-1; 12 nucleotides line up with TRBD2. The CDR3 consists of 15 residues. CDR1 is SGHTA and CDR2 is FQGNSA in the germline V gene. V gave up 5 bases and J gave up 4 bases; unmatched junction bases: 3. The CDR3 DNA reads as TGTGCCAGCAGCCGGACTAGCGGGGCTTACAATGAGCAGTTCTTC. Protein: CASSRTSGAYNEQFF. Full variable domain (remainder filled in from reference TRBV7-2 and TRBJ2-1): GAGVSQSPSNKVTEKGKDVELRCDPISGHTALYWYRQSLGQGLEFLIYFQGNSAPDKSGLPSDRFSAERTGGSVSTLTIQRTQQEDSAVYLCASSRTSGAYNEQFFGPGTRLTVL.

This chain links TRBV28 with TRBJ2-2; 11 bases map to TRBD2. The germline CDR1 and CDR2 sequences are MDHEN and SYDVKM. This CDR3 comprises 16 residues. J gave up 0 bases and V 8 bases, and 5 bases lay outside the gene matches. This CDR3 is CASSPLAGANTGELFF. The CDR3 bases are TGTGCCAGCTCCCCACTAGCGGGAGCGAACACCGGGGAGCTGTTTTTT.

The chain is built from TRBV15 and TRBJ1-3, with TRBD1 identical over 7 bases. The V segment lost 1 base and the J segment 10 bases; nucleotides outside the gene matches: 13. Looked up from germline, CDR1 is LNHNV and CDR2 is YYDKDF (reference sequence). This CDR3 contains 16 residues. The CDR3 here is CATSRGADRPSGTIYF. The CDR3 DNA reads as TGTGCCACCAGCAGAGGGGCGGACAGGCCCTCCGGGACCATATATTTT.

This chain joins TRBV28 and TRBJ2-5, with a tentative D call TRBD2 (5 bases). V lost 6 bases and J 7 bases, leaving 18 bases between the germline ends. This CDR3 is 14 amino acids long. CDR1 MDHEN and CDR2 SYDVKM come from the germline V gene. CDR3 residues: CASRFDDLRGTQYF. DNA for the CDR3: TGTGCCAGCAGATTTGACGACTTACGGGGGACCCAGTACTTC. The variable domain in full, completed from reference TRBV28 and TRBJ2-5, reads DVKVTQSSRYLVKRTGEKVFLECVQDMDHENMFWYRQDPGLGLRLIYFSYDVKMKEKGDIPEGYSVSREKKERFSLILESASTNQTSMYLCASRFDDLRGTQYFGPGTRLLVL.

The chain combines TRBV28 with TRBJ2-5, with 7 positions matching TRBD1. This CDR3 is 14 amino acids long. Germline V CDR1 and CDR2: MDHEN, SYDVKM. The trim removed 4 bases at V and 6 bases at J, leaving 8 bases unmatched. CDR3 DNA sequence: TGTGCCAGCAGTTACCCCAACAGGGGACAGACCCAGTACTTC. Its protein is CASSYPNRGQTQYF. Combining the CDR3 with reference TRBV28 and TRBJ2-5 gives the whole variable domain DVKVTQSSRYLVKRTGEKVFLECVQDMDHENMFWYRQDPGLGLRLIYFSYDVKMKEKGDIPEGYSVSREKKERFSLILESASTNQTSMYLCASSYPNRGQTQYFGPGTRLLVL.

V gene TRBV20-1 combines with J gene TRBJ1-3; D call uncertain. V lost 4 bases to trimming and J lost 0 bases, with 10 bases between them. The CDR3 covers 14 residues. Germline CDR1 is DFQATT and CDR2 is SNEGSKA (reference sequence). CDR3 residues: CSAIEQLSGNTIYF. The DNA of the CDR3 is TGCAGTGCTATTGAACAGCTCTCTGGAAACACCATATATTTT.

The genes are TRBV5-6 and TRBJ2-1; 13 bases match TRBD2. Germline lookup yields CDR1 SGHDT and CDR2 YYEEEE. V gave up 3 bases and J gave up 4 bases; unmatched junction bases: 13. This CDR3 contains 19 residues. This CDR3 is CASSSQYGTSGERYNEQFF. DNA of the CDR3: TGTGCCAGCAGCTCCCAATACGGGACTAGCGGGGAAAGATACAATGAGCAGTTCTTC.

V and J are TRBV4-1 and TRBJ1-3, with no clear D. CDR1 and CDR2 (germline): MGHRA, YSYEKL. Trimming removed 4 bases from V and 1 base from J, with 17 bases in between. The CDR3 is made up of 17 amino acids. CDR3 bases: TGCGCCAGCAGCCTCTCGGGTCCGGCAGCTTCTGGAAACACCATATATTTT. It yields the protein CASSLSGPAASGNTIYF.

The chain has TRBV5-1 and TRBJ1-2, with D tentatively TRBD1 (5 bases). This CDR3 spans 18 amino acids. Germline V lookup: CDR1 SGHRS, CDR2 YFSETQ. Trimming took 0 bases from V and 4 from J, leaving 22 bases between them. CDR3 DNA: TGCGCCAGCAGCTTGGAACCTATGGGGCCAAGTTCTGCCTATGGCTACACCTTC. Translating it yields CASSLEPMGPSSAYGYTF.

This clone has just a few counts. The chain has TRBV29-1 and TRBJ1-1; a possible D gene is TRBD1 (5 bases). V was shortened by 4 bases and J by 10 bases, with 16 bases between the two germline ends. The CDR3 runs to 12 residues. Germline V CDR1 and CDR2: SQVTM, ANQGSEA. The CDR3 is CSVGSMGQIAFF. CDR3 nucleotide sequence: TGCAGCGTTGGAAGTATGGGGCAGATAGCTTTCTTT.

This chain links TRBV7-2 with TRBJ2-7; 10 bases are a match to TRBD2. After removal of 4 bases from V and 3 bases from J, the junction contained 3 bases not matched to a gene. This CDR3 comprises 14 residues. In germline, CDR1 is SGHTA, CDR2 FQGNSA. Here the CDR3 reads CASSSPSGSYEQYF. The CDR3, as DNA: TGTGCCAGCAGCTCCCCTAGCGGGAGCTACGAGCAGTACTTC. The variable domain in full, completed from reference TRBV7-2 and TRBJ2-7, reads GAGVSQSPSNKVTEKGKDVELRCDPISGHTALYWYRQSLGQGLEFLIYFQGNSAPDKSGLPSDRFSAERTGGSVSTLTIQRTQQEDSAVYLCASSSPSGSYEQYFGPGTRLTVT.

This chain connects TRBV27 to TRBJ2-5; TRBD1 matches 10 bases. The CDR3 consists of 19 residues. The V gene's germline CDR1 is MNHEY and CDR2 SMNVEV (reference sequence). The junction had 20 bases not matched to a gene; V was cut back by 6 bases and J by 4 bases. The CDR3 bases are TGTGCCAGCAGCTCAGGACGATGGGCAGGACAGGGGGTCGGAGAGACCCAGTACTTC. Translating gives CASSSGRWAGQGVGETQYF.

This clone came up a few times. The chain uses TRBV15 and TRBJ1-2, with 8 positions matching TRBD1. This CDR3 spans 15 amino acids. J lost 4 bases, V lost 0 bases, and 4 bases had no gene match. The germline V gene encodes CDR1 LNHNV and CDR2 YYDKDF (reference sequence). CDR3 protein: CATSREQGAVYGYTF. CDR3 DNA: TGTGCCACCAGCAGAGAGCAGGGGGCAGTCTATGGCTACACCTTC. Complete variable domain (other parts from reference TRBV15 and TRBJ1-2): DAMVIQNPRYQVTQFGKPVTLSCSQTLNHNVMYWYQQKSSQAPKLLFHYYDKDFNNEADTPDNFQSRRPNTSFCFLDIRSPGLGDTAMYLCATSREQGAVYGYTFGSGTRLTVV.

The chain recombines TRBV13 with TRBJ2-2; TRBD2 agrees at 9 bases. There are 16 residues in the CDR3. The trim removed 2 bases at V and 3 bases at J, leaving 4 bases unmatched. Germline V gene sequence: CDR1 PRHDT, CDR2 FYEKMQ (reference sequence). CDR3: CASSLKLAGYTGELFF. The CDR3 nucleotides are TGTGCCAGCAGCTTAAAACTAGCGGGTTACACCGGGGAGCTGTTTTTT.

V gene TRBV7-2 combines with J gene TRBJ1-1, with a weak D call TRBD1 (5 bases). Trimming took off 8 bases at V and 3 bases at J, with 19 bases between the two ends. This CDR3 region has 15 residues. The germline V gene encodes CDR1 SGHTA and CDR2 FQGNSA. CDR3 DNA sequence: TGTGCCAGCCATGCGACCCGGGACTTCTACACTGAAGCTTTCTTT. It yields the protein CASHATRDFYTEAFF.

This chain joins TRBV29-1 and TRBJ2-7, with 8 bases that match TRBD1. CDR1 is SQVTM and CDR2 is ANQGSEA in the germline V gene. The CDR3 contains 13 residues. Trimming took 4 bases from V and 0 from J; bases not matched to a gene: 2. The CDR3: CSVGDRSSYEQYF. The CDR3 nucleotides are TGCAGCGTTGGGGACAGGAGCTCCTACGAGCAGTACTTC.

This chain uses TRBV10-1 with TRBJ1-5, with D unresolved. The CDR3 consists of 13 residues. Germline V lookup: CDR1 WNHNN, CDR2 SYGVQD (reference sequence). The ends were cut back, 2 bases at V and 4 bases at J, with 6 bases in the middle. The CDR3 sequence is CASSEGPNQPQHF. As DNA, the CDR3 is TGCGCCAGCAGTGAGGGCCCGAATCAGCCCCAGCATTTT.